These 17 T cell receptor beta chains came from one sample sequenced in a study of cytomegalovirus exposure and HLA in healthy donors. In the PCR, 60 Vbeta and 13 Jbeta primers were used. TCRdb's copy holds only in-frame clones and misses some; the assay was immunoSEQ multiplex PCR. This sample has more than 150,000 clones, with around 80% found just once. Source material: PBMCs. The receptors were gathered from a girl between 2 and 10 years old in good health and CMV-seropositive.

This chain joins TRBV6-1 and TRBJ1-6; possibly TRBD1 for D (5 bases). This CDR3 region has 13 residues. Germline V CDR1 and CDR2: MNHNS, SASEGT. Trimming took off 3 bases at V and 9 bases at J, with 9 bases between the two ends. CDR3 in amino acids: CASSDRVGSPLHF. DNA of the CDR3: TGTGCCAGCAGTGACAGGGTGGGTTCACCCCTCCACTTT.

The chain is built from TRBV6-1 and TRBJ1-6; 9 bases map to TRBD1. The CDR3 consists of 15 residues. Germline-derived CDR1 and CDR2 are MNHNS and SASEGT. V lost 4 bases and J lost 6; bases outside the gene matches: 4. CDR3 bases: TGTGCCAGCAGTGTGGGACAGGGAGGTAATTCACCCCTCCACTTT. Translated: CASSVGQGGNSPLHF.

The chain is built from TRBV7-3 and TRBJ2-3, with a weak D call TRBD2 (6 bases). With 1 base removed from V and 8 bases from J, the gap between germline ends came to 10 bases. CDR1 is SGHTA, CDR2 FQGTGA, per germline. The CDR3 has 13 residues. Here the CDR3 reads CASSLNSGATQYF. DNA for the CDR3: TGTGCCAGCAGCTTAAATAGCGGAGCTACGCAGTATTTT. The entire variable domain, with the rest obtained from reference TRBV7-3 and TRBJ2-3, is as follows: GAGVSQTPSNKVTEKGKYVELRCDPISGHTALYWYRQSLGQGPEFLIYFQGTGAADDSGLPNDRFFAVRPEGSVSTLKIQRTERGDSAVYLCASSLNSGATQYFGPGTRLTVL.

V and J are TRBV7-9 and TRBJ2-5; 10 nucleotides match TRBD1. J gave up 5 bases and V 5 bases, and 14 bases lay outside the gene matches. Germline V CDR1 and CDR2: SEHNR, FQNEAQ (reference sequence). This CDR3 has 17 amino acids. This chain's CDR3 is CASSQTPGQGTGETQYF. CDR3 nucleotides: TGTGCCAGCAGCCAGACCCCGGGACAGGGGACCGGGGAGACCCAGTACTTC.

The chain is built from TRBV28 and TRBJ1-2, with 7 nucleotides matching TRBD1. The germline V gene encodes CDR1 MDHEN and CDR2 SYDVKM. J lost 1 base, V lost 6 bases, and 11 bases had no gene match. The CDR3 is 16 amino acids. In DNA, the CDR3 is TGTGCCAGCAGGGGTTTTCAGGGGGTCGGTAACTATGGCTACACCTTC. Translating gives CASRGFQGVGNYGYTF.

This clone was seen a handful of times. The chain uses TRBV5-1 and TRBJ1-1; a weak D match, TRBD1 (6 bases). The CDR3 has 14 amino acids. V was shortened by 4 bases and J by 1 base, with 11 bases between the two germline ends. Germline CDR1 is SGHRS and CDR2 is YFSETQ. In nucleotides, the CDR3 is TGCGCCAGCAGCATCCTGACAGGGAACACTGAAGCTTTCTTT. Encoded protein: CASSILTGNTEAFF.

This sequence joins TRBV27 and TRBJ2-3; D ambiguous. The CDR3 is made up of 15 amino acids. In germline, CDR1 is MNHEY, CDR2 SMNVEV (reference sequence). Trimming pared 4 bases from V and 0 bases from J, leaving 11 bases between. In nucleotides, the CDR3 is TGTGCCAGCAGTTCTGGCGGATGGAGCACAGATACGCAGTATTTT. Translation gives CASSSGGWSTDTQYF.

A note on this clone: Relative to the germline gene, one junction end is altered; a read error may explain this. The chain couples TRBV19 to TRBJ2-7; the D gene is possibly TRBD1 (5 bases). The CDR3 extends over 15 amino acids. The germline V gene encodes CDR1 LNHDA and CDR2 SQIVND (reference sequence). CDR3 loop: CASRIGQGNSYEQYF. For the CDR3, the DNA is TGTGCCAGTAGAATAGGGCAGGGTAACTCCTACGAGCAGTACTTC.

This chain uses TRBV4-1 with TRBJ2-3; 10 bases align to TRBD2. J was trimmed by 0 bases and V by 0 bases; bases with no gene match: 9. Germline V CDR1 and CDR2: MGHRA, YSYEKL. The CDR3 is 19 residues long. CDR3 sequence reads: CASSQERGLADPSTDTQYF. The DNA for the CDR3 is TGCGCCAGCAGCCAAGAACGCGGACTAGCGGACCCGAGCACAGATACGCAGTATTTT.

J is TRBJ1-4 and V is TRBV11-2, with a tentative D call TRBD1 (5 bases). V gave up 4 bases and J gave up 8 bases, with 23 bases separating them. This CDR3 is 17 amino acids long. The germline CDR1 and CDR2 sequences are SGHAT and FQNNGV. The CDR3 loop reads CASSSSRVGAGEEKLFF. In DNA, the CDR3 is TGTGCCAGCAGCTCCTCCCGCGTTGGGGCGGGAGAAGAAAAACTGTTTTTT.

The CDR3 region is CASSAGGAEAFF. The CDR3 bases are TGTGCCAGCAGTGCAGGGGGTGCTGAAGCTTTCTTT. The rearrangement uses TRBV27 and TRBJ1-1; TRBD1 aligns across 7 bases. The CDR3 is made up of 12 amino acids. The germline CDR1 and CDR2 sequences are MNHEY and SMNVEV (reference sequence). V lost 5 bases to trimming and J lost 6 bases; unmatched junction nucleotides: 3.

This clone is a singleton in its sample. The genes are TRBV21-1 and TRBJ1-1. TRBV21-1 is a pseudogene locus. CDR3 length equals 17 residues. The CDR3 region has the DNA TGTGCCAGCAGCAAAAAAAGGAGGGGGGGTAGGAACACTGAAGCTTTCTTT. Its translation: CASSKKRRGGRNTEAFF.

This sequence joins TRBV29-1 and TRBJ1-2, with D uncertain. Trimming took 3 bases from V and 12 from J, leaving 11 bases between them. The CDR3 covers 10 residues. Germline CDR1 SQVTM, CDR2 ANQGSEA. CDR3: CSVEEGPHTF. For the CDR3, the DNA is TGCAGCGTTGAGGAGGGTCCTCACACCTTC.

The chain recombines TRBV15 with TRBJ1-2; no clear D. Looked up from germline, CDR1 is LNHNV and CDR2 is YYDKDF (reference sequence). The CDR3 length is 16 residues. V lost 5 bases, J lost 4 bases, and 20 bases lay in between. The DNA of the CDR3 is TGTGCCACCAGCCCTGGACGGGGTGGCTCGGGCTATGGCTACACCTTC. It specifies CATSPGRGGSGYGYTF.

This clone appeared a single time. V usage is TRBV28 and J usage is TRBJ2-3; TRBD1 agrees at 7 bases. This CDR3 is 14 amino acids long. Germline CDR1 is MDHEN and CDR2 is SYDVKM. V lost 7 bases to trimming and J lost 3 bases; unmatched junction nucleotides: 7. CDR3 coding DNA: TGTGCCAGCACCAAAGCACAGGGGACAGATACGCAGTATTTT. This encodes CASTKAQGTDTQYF.

The V call is TRBV19, the J call TRBJ2-7; 10 bases map to TRBD1. Losses at the gene ends were 3 bases for V and 5 bases for J; bases not matched to a gene: 10. This CDR3 spans 16 amino acids. CDR1 LNHDA and CDR2 SQIVND come from the germline V gene (reference sequence). The CDR3 DNA is TGTGCCAGTAGTATTGGGATGGGACAGGGGCAGGACGAGCAGTACTTC. It yields the protein CASSIGMGQGQDEQYF.

This clone occurred a few times. Other nucleotide sequences from this sample produce the same CDR3. This chain uses TRBV5-1 with TRBJ2-6; possibly TRBD2 for D (5 bases). Between the trimmed V and J ends, which lost 0 bases and 1 base, there was a span of 5 bases. Germline values: CDR1 SGHRS, CDR2 YFSETQ. This CDR3 has 15 amino acids. In DNA form, the CDR3 reads TGCGCCAGCAGCTTGGGCGGGTCTGGGGCCAACGTCCTGACTTTC. As protein: CASSLGGSGANVLTF.